This TCR beta chain was sequenced during a study of shared clonotypes between healthy human individuals. Study-wide results and limits: How much donors shared clonotypes was expected to be affected by sequencing depth. Relative to their counterparts shared across all four donors, non-shared clonotypes exhibited diminished generation probabilities.

There are 18 residues in the CDR3. V lost 2 bases and J lost 5; bases outside the gene matches: 14. Germline V CDR1 and CDR2: SEHNR, FQNEAQ (reference sequence). The method was immunoSEQ multiplex PCR; TCRdb's version includes in-frame clones alone and lacks a portion of them. The sample includes more than 400,000 clones, roughly 95% of them seen just once. As for this clone: As yet, its antigen is unknown.

The chain joins TRBV7-9 to TRBJ2-7, with 11 bases identical to TRBD2. Source material: naive CD4+ T cells sorted from blood. The subset was: CD45RA+ positively selected. This clonotype was obtained from a woman aged 25-40 years in good health. CDR3: CASSLLPSGRKLSDEQYF. In DNA form, the CDR3 reads TGTGCCAGCAGCTTACTTCCTAGCGGGAGGAAGCTTTCTGACGAGCAGTACTTC.